One and the same sample provided the 18 T cell receptor beta chains below, sequenced in a study of OX40 agonist ivuxolimab in advanced cancers. Generated by immunoSEQ multiplex PCR, the TCRdb table keeps only in-frame clones and is missing some. Here the sample spans 60,000 or so clones, around four fifths being singletons. Specimen: CD4+ or CD8+ T cells sorted from blood, collected in a trial of the OX40 agonist ivuxolimab. These receptor sequences come from an adult with an advanced solid tumor such as melanoma, head and neck, liver or kidney cancer.

This chain uses TRBV28 with TRBJ2-6; D unresolved. The CDR3 is made up of 15 amino acids. CDR1 and CDR2 (germline): MDHEN, SYDVKM. Trimming shortened V by 2 bases and J by 0 bases, and 5 bases separated the two germline ends. CDR3 loop: CASSLRLSGANVLTF. As DNA, the CDR3 is TGTGCCAGCAGTTTACGGCTCTCTGGGGCCAACGTCCTGACTTTC.

The chain is built from TRBV25-1 and TRBJ2-5; D is unresolved. V was cut by 4 bases and J by 2 bases, with 8 bases left in between. The V gene's germline CDR1 is MGHDK and CDR2 SYGVNS. CDR3 length equals 13 residues. This chain's CDR3 is CASSAALQETQYF. As DNA, the CDR3 is TGTGCCAGCAGTGCAGCGCTTCAAGAGACCCAGTACTTC.

The J gene is TRBJ2-7, the V gene TRBV30; D is possibly TRBD2 (5 bases). Per germline, CDR1 GTSNPN and CDR2 SVGIG (reference sequence). Between the trimmed V and J ends, which lost 2 bases and 7 bases, there was a span of 12 bases. CDR3 size: 12 residues. The CDR3 DNA reads as TGTGCCTGGAGTCCTACTAGGGTGGAGCAGTACTTC. It translates to CAWSPTRVEQYF.

This chain uses TRBV4-1 with TRBJ2-7, with a possible D match to TRBD1 (6 bases). With 1 base removed from V and 7 bases from J, the gap between germline ends came to 14 bases. The germline gives CDR1 MGHRA, CDR2 YSYEKL. CDR3 length equals 14 residues. The CDR3 DNA reads TGCGCCAGCAGCCAAGCCTCAGGGGACCCGGAGCAGTACTTC. Translating gives CASSQASGDPEQYF.

The V gene is TRBV7-2, the J gene TRBJ2-3; TRBD1 matches 7 bases. The CDR3 length is 15 residues. The V segment lost 5 bases and the J segment 4 bases; nucleotides outside the gene matches: 9. In germline, CDR1 is SGHTA, CDR2 FQGNSA. The CDR3: CASSLGTALADTQYF. The CDR3 DNA is TGTGCCAGCAGCCTTGGGACAGCGCTCGCAGATACGCAGTATTTT.

This CDR3 is CASSALSGGGQYF. The CDR3 nucleotides are TGTGCCAGTAGTGCGCTATCTGGCGGGGGGCAGTATTTT. V is TRBV19 and J is TRBJ2-3; 7 bases map to TRBD2. V dropped 5 bases and J dropped 11; count of bases not matched to a gene: 10. The CDR3 contains 13 residues. Per germline, CDR1 LNHDA and CDR2 SQIVND (reference sequence).

The rearrangement uses TRBV18 and TRBJ1-2, with TRBD1 matching over 11 bases. The germline gives CDR1 KGHSH, CDR2 LQKENI. The CDR3 totals 15 residues. The V and J ends lost 5 bases and 9 bases, in that order; junction bases with no gene match: 11. CDR3 sequence (DNA): TGTGCCAGCTCAACCCAGGGACAGGGGGTTTCTCGCTACACCTTC. It codes for CASSTQGQGVSRYTF.

This chain joins TRBV19 and TRBJ2-2; 12 bases fit TRBD1. This CDR3 spans 16 amino acids. Unmatched junction bases numbered 3, after V lost 3 bases and J lost 4 bases. Germline CDR1 and CDR2: LNHDA and SQIVND (reference sequence). CDR3 sequence: CASSMGQGASTGELFF. The CDR3 DNA sequence: TGTGCCAGTAGTATGGGACAGGGGGCAAGCACCGGGGAGCTGTTTTTT.

CDR3 amino acids: CASSFVAVNEQFF. The CDR3 DNA sequence: TGTGCCAGCAGTTTCGTAGCGGTCAATGAGCAGTTCTTC. V is TRBV28 and J is TRBJ2-1; D perhaps matches TRBD2 (6 bases). The CDR3 spans 13 residues. CDR1 MDHEN and CDR2 SYDVKM come from the germline V gene. Trimming removed 3 bases from V and 6 bases from J, with 9 bases in between. Full variable domain (missing parts from reference TRBV28 and TRBJ2-1): DVKVTQSSRYLVKRTGEKVFLECVQDMDHENMFWYRQDPGLGLRLIYFSYDVKMKEKGDIPEGYSVSREKKERFSLILESASTNQTSMYLCASSFVAVNEQFFGPGTRLTVL.

V and J are TRBV11-2 and TRBJ2-7; a weak D match, TRBD2 (5 bases). The length of the CDR3 is 13 residues. V was cut by 2 bases and J by 6 bases, with 11 bases left in between. Germline values: CDR1 SGHAT, CDR2 FQNNGV. The CDR3 DNA is TGTGCCAGCAGCTTATGGGCCCGGGGCGAGCAGTACTTC. Amino acid sequence: CASSLWARGEQYF. Filled out from reference TRBV11-2 and TRBJ2-7, the complete variable domain reads EAGVAQSPRYKIIEKRQSVAFWCNPISGHATLYWYQQILGQGPKLLIQFQNNGVVDDSQLPKDRFSAERLKGVDSTLKIQPAKLEDSAVYLCASSLWARGEQYFGPGTRLTVT.

This clone came up a few times. This chain uses TRBV9 with TRBJ2-2; the match to TRBD1 covers 7 bases. J was trimmed by 1 base and V by 4 bases; bases with no gene match: 4. The germline V gene has CDR1 SGDLS and CDR2 YYNGEE. This CDR3 is built from 15 residues. The CDR3 is CASSPGDRNTGELFF. DNA of the CDR3: TGTGCCAGCAGCCCCGGGGACAGGAACACCGGGGAGCTGTTTTTT.

The chain joins TRBV28 to TRBJ2-1; D possibly corresponds to TRBD2 (5 bases). The CDR3 extends over 14 amino acids. With 7 bases removed from V and 4 bases from J, the gap between germline ends came to 14 bases. The germline CDR1 and CDR2 sequences are MDHEN and SYDVKM. The CDR3 DNA reads as TGTGCCAGCACTGGTACTAGGGAGTACAATGAGCAGTTCTTC. Protein product: CASTGTREYNEQFF.

V gene TRBV7-9 combines with J gene TRBJ1-3; D is uncertain. The CDR3 contains 15 residues. Germline-derived CDR1 and CDR2 are SEHNR and FQNEAQ (reference sequence). Trimming removed 1 base at V and 4 bases at J, with 11 bases between. The CDR3 spells CASSLVSGYGNTIYF. The DNA of the CDR3 is TGTGCCAGCAGCTTAGTATCGGGTTACGGAAACACCATATATTTT.

V and J are TRBV7-2 and TRBJ2-7, with 9 positions matching TRBD2. This CDR3 region has 14 residues. Trimming cost V 5 bases and J 2 bases; bases outside gene matches: 4. From germline, CDR1 is SGHTA and CDR2 FQGNSA. The DNA for the CDR3 is TGTGCCAGCAGCCGTGAGCGGGAGGCCTACGAGCAGTACTTC. Protein sequence: CASSREREAYEQYF.

This sequence joins TRBV11-1 and TRBJ1-2; 9 nucleotides align to TRBD1. Germline-derived CDR1 and CDR2 are SGHAT and FQDESV (reference sequence). V shed 3 bases and J 6 bases; nucleotides not matched to a gene: 2. This CDR3 spans 13 amino acids. CDR3 bases: TGTGCCAGCAGCTTCCGACAGGGGGATGGCTACACCTTC. It encodes CASSFRQGDGYTF.

CDR3 coding DNA: TGTGCCAGCAGTGATAGCGGGAGGAGGAATGAGCAGTTCTTC. Its translation: CASSDSGRRNEQFF. The J gene is TRBJ2-1, the V gene TRBV25-1, with TRBD2 matching 10 bases. Germline trimming cut 3 bases from V and 7 bases from J; bases unmatched to any gene: 3. Germline loops: CDR1 MGHDK, CDR2 SYGVNS. This CDR3 has 14 residues.

This chain connects TRBV18 to TRBJ1-1; maybe TRBD1 (6 bases). There are 16 residues in the CDR3. Germline CDR1 KGHSH, CDR2 LQKENI. V gave up 3 bases and J gave up 1 base, with 15 bases separating them. The CDR3, as DNA: TGTGCCAGCTCACCCCAACAGGGTAGTACGAACACTGAAGCTTTCTTT. It yields the protein CASSPQQGSTNTEAFF.

V is TRBV19 and J is TRBJ1-4; tentative D call: TRBD1 (6 bases). From germline, CDR1 is LNHDA and CDR2 SQIVND (reference sequence). Trimming removed 6 bases from V and 3 bases from J, with 11 bases in between. The CDR3 has 14 residues. The CDR3 sequence is CASSNRDANEKLFF. The CDR3 DNA sequence: TGTGCCAGTAGCAACAGGGATGCTAATGAAAAACTGTTTTTT.